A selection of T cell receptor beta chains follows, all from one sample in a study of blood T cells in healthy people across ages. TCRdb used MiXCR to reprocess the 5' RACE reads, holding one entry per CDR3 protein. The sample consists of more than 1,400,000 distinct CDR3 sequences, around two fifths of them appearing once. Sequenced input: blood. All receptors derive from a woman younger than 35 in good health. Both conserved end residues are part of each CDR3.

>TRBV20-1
CSARDVAEPDTQYF
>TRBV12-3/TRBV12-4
CASSFGSGSYNEQFF
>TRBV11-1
CASSFGEFGGYTF
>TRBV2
CASSESSSGGAEQFF
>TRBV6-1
CASKTGDYGYTF
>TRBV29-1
CSVRFLVADTQYF
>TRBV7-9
CASSLRDRRSSTDTQYF
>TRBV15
CATSPSGGQPQHF
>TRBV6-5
CASSPNPILNYGYTF
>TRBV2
CASSWTGPEKLFF
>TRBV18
CASSSNPGLAYNEQFF
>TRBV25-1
CASSELVGINYGYTF
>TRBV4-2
CASSQGTSGPTDTQYF
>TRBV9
CASTRGKGYGYTF
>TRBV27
CASKPRGRTGPVWETQYF
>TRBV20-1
CSARSQGAGDTQYF
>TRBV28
CASRNRLGSESRAKNIQYF
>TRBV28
CASSSSSGGEDEQYF
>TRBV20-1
CSARDLGQPQHF
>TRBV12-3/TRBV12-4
CASSLARWQANYGYTF
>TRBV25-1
CASSEYSGRHYQETQYF
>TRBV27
CASKEGLHTDTQYF
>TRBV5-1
CASSPRASTDTQYF
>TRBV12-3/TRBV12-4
CASRPTSYSYNEQYF
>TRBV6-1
CASGLSGVETQYF
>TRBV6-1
CASSEAATGAYNEQFF
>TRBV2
CASRVKRDGYTF
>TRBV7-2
CTSSLGRGRWTDTQYF
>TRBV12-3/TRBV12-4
CASSLDEVINIQYF
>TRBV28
CASSFVVDTQYF
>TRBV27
CASKAVMRTEAFF
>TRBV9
CASSPQQGPMNTEAFF
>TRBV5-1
CASSAEGYYEQYF
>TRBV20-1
CSAREGTGNDYEQFF
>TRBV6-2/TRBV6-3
CASSYSRGSGYGYTF
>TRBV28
CAIQAYTEAFF
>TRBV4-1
CASSQESTGPGNTIYF
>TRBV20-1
CSAGFDELRQETQYF
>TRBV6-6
CASSKLAGAINEQFF
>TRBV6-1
CASSPIDSPGYTF
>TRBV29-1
CSVPRAGLYNEQFF
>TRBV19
CASSPPNRGGSDQPQHF
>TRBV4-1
CASSLGQGTDNEQFF
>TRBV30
CAFSSGPVIEAFF
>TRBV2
CASAGGMNTEAFF
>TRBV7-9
CASSWQGGLAEAFF
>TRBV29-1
CSVGYPQGDSGNTIYF
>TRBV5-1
CASSSGTVSHEQYF
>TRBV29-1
CSAELGYYGYTF
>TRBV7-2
CASSPLRAGGAETQYF